A single T cell receptor (beta chain) is shown here with its context. Its antigen is undetermined. In the PCR, 60 Vbeta and 13 Jbeta primers were used. Sequencing was performed with immunoSEQ multiplex PCR; in TCRdb, only in-frame clones are kept and a portion is missing. The sample lists about 170,000 clones; around 76% were seen once. The data stem from a study of cytomegalovirus exposure and HLA in healthy donors. General study results and limits: The listing of fewer than 200 TCR beta chains classed them as cytomegalovirus-associated. More clonal expansion characterized HLA-associated TCR beta chains than equally common others in a later analysis. Segments of the TCR beta V type were, in most cases, productive about 87% or about 30% of the time in an earlier analysis.

Germline assignment: CDR1 LGHNA and CDR2 YSLEER. Trimming took off 4 bases at V and 5 bases at J, with 17 bases between the two ends. The CDR3 length is 15 residues. The V and J genes are TRBV4-3 and TRBJ1-2; D uncertain. The sample consisted of PBMCs. The clonotype comes from a woman aged 30 to 39 in good health and CMV-seropositive. The CDR3 spells CASSPRRSDPYGYTF. CDR3 DNA: TGCGCCAGCAGCCCACGACGGAGCGACCCTTATGGCTACACCTTC.